The TCR beta chain under discussion was sequenced for a study of cytomegalovirus exposure and HLA in healthy donors. General study points: Rare TCR sequences predominated, though certain public TCRs were found in many donors. Serostatus for CMV was the only available immune exposure information.

CDR1 SGHRS and CDR2 YFSETQ come from the germline V gene. The trim removed 0 bases at V and 4 bases at J, leaving 8 bases unmatched. The CDR3 runs 17 residues. Amplification used 60 Vbeta primers and 13 Jbeta primers. Produced via immunoSEQ multiplex PCR; TCRdb's table is partial and in-frame only. The sample shows roughly 140,000 clones, about 80% of them seen only once. Turning to this clone: The target antigen is unknown.

Specimen: PBMCs. The sequence was collected from a man younger than 45 in good health and CMV-seropositive. The rearrangement joins TRBV5-1 to TRBJ2-1, with 9 bases aligning to TRBD2. The CDR3 is CASSLAIAGAGYNEQFF. CDR3 DNA: TGCGCCAGCAGCTTGGCGATAGCGGGAGCAGGTTACAATGAGCAGTTCTTC.